This T cell receptor beta chain was sequenced during a study of control samples from healthy donors and cancer patients. Data came from immunoSEQ multiplex PCR; TCRdb stores just in-frame clones and leaves some out. In the table there are about 92,000 clones, around 80% of which are singletons. Germline V lookup: CDR1 SNHLY, CDR2 FYNNEI. V was cut by 6 bases and J by 5 bases, with 13 bases left in between. The length of the CDR3 is 13 residues. The sequence came from a woman aged 60-75 years in good health. Sequencing was performed on blood. The chain combines TRBV2 with TRBJ2-5; D gene ambiguous. The CDR3 region has the DNA TGTGCCAGCAGCCCCAGTGAAACGGAGACCCAGTACTTC. Translated: CASSPSETETQYF.